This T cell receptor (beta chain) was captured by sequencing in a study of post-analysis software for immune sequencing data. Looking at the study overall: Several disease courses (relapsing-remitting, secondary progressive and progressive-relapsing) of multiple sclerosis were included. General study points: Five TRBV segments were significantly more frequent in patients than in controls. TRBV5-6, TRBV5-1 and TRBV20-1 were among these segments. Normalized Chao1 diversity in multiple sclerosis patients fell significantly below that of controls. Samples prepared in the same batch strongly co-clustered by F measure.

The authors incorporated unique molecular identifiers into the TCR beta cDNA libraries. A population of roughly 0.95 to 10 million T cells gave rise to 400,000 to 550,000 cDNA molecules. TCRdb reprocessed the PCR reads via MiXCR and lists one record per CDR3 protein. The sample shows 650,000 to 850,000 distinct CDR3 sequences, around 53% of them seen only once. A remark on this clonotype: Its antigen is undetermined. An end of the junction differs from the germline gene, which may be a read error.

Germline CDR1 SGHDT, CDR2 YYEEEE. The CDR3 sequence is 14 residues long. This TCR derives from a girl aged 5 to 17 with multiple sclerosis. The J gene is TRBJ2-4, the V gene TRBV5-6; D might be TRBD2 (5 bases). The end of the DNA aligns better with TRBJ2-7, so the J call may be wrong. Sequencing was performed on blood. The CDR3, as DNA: TGTGCCGGCAGCTCCACCAATGGGCGGGTCGAGCAGTACTTC. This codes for CAGSSTNGRVEQYF.